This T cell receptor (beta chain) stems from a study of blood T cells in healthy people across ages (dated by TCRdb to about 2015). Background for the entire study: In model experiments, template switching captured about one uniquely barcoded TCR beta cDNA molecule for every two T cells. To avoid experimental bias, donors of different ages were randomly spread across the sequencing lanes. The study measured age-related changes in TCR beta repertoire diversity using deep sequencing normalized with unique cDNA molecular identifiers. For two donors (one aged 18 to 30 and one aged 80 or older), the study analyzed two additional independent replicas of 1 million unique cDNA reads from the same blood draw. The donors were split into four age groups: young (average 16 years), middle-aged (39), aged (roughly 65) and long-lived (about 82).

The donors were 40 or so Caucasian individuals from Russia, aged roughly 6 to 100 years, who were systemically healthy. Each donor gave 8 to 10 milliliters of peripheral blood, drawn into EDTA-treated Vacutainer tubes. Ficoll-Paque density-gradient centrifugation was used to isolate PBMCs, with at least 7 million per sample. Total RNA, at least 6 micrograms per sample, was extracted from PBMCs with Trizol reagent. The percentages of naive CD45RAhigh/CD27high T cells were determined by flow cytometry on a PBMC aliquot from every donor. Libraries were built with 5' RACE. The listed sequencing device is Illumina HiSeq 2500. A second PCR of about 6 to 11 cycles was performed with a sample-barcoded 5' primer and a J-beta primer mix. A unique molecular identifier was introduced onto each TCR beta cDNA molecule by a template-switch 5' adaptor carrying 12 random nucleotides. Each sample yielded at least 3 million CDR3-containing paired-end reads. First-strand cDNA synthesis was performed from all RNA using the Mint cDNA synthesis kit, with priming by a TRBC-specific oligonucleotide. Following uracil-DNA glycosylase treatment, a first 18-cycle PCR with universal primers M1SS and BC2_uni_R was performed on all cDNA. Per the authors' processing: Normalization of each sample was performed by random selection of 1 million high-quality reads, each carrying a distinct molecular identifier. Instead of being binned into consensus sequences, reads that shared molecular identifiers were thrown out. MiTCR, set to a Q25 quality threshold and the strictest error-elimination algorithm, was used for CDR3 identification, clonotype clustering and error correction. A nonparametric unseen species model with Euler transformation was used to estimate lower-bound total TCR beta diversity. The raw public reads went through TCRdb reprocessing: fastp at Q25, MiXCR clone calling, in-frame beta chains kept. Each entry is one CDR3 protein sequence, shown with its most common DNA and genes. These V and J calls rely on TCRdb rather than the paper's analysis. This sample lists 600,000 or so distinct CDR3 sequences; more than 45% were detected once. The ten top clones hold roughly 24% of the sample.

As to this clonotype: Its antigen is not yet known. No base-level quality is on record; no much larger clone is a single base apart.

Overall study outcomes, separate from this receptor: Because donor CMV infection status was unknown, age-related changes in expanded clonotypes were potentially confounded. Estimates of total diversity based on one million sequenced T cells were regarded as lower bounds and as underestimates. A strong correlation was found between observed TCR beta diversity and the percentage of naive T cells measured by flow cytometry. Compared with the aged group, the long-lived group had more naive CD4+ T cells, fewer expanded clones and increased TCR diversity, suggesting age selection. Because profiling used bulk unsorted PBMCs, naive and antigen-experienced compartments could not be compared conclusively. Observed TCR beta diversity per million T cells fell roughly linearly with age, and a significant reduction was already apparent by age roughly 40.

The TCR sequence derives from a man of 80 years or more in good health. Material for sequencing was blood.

The encoded CDR3 is CASRPGAYGYTF. The DNA is as follows: TGCGCCAGCAGGCCCGGGGCCTATGGCTACACCTTC. The rearranged segments are TRBV5-1 and TRBJ1-2; the D gene is possibly TRBD1, with 5 bases matching. The V and J ends are trimmed by 5 bases and 4 bases, leaving 9 bases between them. The germline V gene gives CDR1 as SGHRS and CDR2 as YFSETQ. The CDR3 measures 12 amino acids from cysteine to phenylalanine. The DNA shown is the 36-base CDR3, in frame from base 1.